The rows below give T cell receptor beta chains drawn from one sample of a study of T cells after yellow fever vaccination. In TCRdb, the 5' RACE reads were re-called with MiXCR into one record per CDR3 protein. Of about 73,000 distinct CDR3 sequences detected, 7.7% appear once; the ten largest clones hold roughly two fifths. The material sequenced was CD8+ T cells sorted from PBMCs, taken on the day of the yellow fever booster vaccination. The receptors were sampled from a young man who received the YFV17D yellow fever vaccine. The CDR3 runs from the conserved cysteine through the conserved F or W. Clone size is shown for a subset of rows, as once, few, many or a class of expanded clone.

clone size	V gene	J gene	CDR3 protein
few	TRBV6-2/TRBV6-3	TRBJ2-1	CASTTSDGEQFF
many	TRBV6-2/TRBV6-3	TRBJ2-7	CASSYPSEQYF
NA	TRBV20-1	TRBJ2-3	CSARDLGTSGISDTQYF
few	TRBV3-1	TRBJ2-5	CASSQGRAYQETQYF
many	TRBV27	TRBJ2-5	CASSRKGLGASAQETQYF
many	TRBV18	TRBJ2-1	CASSPPWEGNEQFF
few	TRBV20-1	TRBJ2-7	CSAPEVAGGYEQYF
NA	TRBV4-3	TRBJ2-1	CASSQDRGTTNNEQFF
NA	TRBV5-5	TRBJ2-3	CASSHGHHGEDTQYF
many	TRBV25-1	TRBJ2-3	CASSESPVSWGTDTQYF
few	TRBV5-1	TRBJ2-1	CASSIAGVGNEQFF
NA	TRBV11-2	TRBJ2-1	CASSSGYEQFF
many	TRBV9	TRBJ1-6	CASSPDVPAGSPLHF